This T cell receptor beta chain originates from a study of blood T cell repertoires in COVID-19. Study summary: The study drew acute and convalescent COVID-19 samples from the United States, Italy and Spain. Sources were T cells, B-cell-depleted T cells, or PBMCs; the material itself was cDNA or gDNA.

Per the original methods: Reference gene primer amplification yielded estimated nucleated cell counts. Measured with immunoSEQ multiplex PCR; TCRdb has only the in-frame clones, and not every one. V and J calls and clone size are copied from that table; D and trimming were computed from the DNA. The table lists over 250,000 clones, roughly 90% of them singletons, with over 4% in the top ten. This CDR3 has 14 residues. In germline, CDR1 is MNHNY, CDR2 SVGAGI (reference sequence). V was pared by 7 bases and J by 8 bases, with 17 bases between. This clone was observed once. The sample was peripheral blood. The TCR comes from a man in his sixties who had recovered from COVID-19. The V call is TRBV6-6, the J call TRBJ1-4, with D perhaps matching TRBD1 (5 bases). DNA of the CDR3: TGTGCCAGCACCGTTGGAGGGGCGCGGGAAAAACTGTTTTTT. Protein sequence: CASTVGGAREKLFF.